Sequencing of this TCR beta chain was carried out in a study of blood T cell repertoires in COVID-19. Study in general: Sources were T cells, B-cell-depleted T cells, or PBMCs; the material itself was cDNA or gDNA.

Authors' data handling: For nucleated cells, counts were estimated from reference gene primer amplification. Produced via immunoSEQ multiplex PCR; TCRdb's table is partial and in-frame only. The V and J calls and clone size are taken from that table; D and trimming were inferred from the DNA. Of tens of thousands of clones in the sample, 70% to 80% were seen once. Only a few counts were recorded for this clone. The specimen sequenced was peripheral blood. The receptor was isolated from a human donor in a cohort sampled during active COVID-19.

The CDR3 reads CASSEGQSLHF. The CDR3 DNA reads TGCGCCAGCAGTGAGGGACAGTCTCTTCACTTT. This sequence joins TRBV10-2 and TRBJ1-6, with TRBD1 as a possible D gene (6 bases). Germline values: CDR1 WSHSY, CDR2 SAAADI. The CDR3 consists of 11 residues. V was clipped by 2 bases and J by 19 bases, with 12 bases between them.